This T cell receptor beta chain was recorded in a study of shared clonotypes between healthy human individuals. Ten immunoSEQ deep assay plates were used to sequence unsorted PBMC DNA. The protocol was immunoSEQ multiplex PCR, while the TCRdb copy is restricted to in-frame clones and leaves out a portion. Of about half a million clones listed, 79% were seen once; the top ten hold roughly 12%. A single count supports this clone. The CDR3 extends over 15 amino acids. Germline loops: CDR1 MDHEN, CDR2 SYDVKM. V lost 3 bases and J 1 base, leaving 11 bases between the germline ends. The V gene is TRBV28, the J gene TRBJ2-3; the D gene is possibly TRBD2 (5 bases). The TCR sequence derives from a woman in her forties in good health. Some clones in this sample may be carry-over from other donors' samples. The source material was PBMCs. CDR3 bases: TGTGCCAGCAGTTTTTTTGCGGGTGGCACAGATACGCAGTATTTT. This encodes CASSFFAGGTDTQYF.